These T cell receptor beta chains were read from a single sample in a study of CD8+CD57+ T cells in acquired aplastic anemia. Each CDR3 protein is one row after TCRdb ran MiXCR on the reads. The data contain some 150,000 distinct CDR3 sequences, 41% of them singletons. Sequencing input: sorted CD4+, CD8+, or CD8+CD57+ T cells (not recorded which) from PBMCs. The source of these receptors is a human donor in good health, serving as a control. The CDR3 runs from the conserved cysteine through the conserved F or W. The D gene is left open where the match is weak. Clone size is stated in some rows and not others, as once, few, many or a class when expanded.

>TRBD2|TRBV15|many|TRBJ2-3
CATSRDFSGRAGDTQYF
TGTGCCACCAGCAGAGATTTTAGCGGGAGGGCCGGGGATACGCAGTATTTT
>TRBD2|TRBV20-1|NA|TRBJ2-5
CSAGGGTRQETQYF
TGCAGTGCTGGGGGGGGGACCCGCCAAGAGACCCAGTACTTC
>NA|TRBV7-2|many|TRBJ1-5
CASSLEMITPQHF
TGTGCCAGCAGCTTAGAAATGATCACTCCCCAGCATTTT
>TRBD2|TRBV12-3/TRBV12-4|many|TRBJ2-2
CASSSTSGGQLFF
TGTGCCAGCAGTTCGACTAGCGGGGGTCAGCTGTTTTTT
>NA|TRBV2|many|TRBJ1-5
CASSEGGLPNQPQHF
TGTGCCAGCAGTGAAGGGGGCCTTCCCAATCAGCCCCAGCATTTT
>TRBD1|TRBV2|NA|TRBJ1-4
CASSKQGAGEKLFF
TGTGCCAGCAGTAAACAGGGGGCAGGTGAAAAACTGTTTTTT
>NA|TRBV6-7|many|TRBJ2-3
CASSYRADTQYF
TGTGCCAGCAGTTATAGGGCAGATACGCAGTATTTT
>TRBD2|TRBV7-3|NA|TRBJ2-1
CASSLRGRGAMLDEQFF
TGTGCCAGCAGTCTCCGGGGGCGGGGGGCGATGCTGGATGAGCAGTTCTTC
>NA|TRBV25-1|NA|TRBJ2-1
CASRDVRGGDEQFF
TGTGCCAGCAGGGACGTGAGGGGTGGCGATGAGCAGTTCTTC
>NA|TRBV10-1|many|TRBJ2-3
CASSGRLASTDTQYF
TGCGCCAGCAGTGGTAGGCTAGCTAGCACAGATACGCAGTATTTT
>NA|TRBV9|many|TRBJ2-2
CASSVRVGTGELFF
TGTGCCAGCAGCGTTCGGGTCGGGACCGGGGAGCTGTTTTTT
>NA|TRBV2|NA|TRBJ1-2
CASGRQYGGYTF
TGTGCCAGCGGAAGGCAGTATGGCGGCTACACCTTC
>TRBD2|TRBV7-7|NA|TRBJ2-5
CASSRAGGGETQYF
TGTGCCAGCAGCAGGGCCGGCGGGGGGGAGACCCAGTACTTC